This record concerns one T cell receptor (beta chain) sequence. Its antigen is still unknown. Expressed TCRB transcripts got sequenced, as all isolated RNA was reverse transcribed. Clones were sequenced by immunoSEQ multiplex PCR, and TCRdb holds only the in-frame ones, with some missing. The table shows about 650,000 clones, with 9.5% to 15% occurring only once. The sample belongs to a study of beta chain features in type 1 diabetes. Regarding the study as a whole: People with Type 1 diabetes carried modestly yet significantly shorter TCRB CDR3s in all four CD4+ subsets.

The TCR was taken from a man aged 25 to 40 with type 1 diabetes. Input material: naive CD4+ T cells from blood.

CDR3 sequence (DNA): TGTGCCAGCAGCTCACTAGGACAGATCCAAGAGACCCAGTACTTC. It yields the protein CASSSLGQIQETQYF. This chain connects TRBV5-6 to TRBJ2-5; D possibly corresponds to TRBD1 (6 bases). Germline CDR1 is SGHDT and CDR2 is YYEEEE. Trimming removed 3 bases from V and 1 base from J, with 13 bases in between. The CDR3 runs 15 residues.